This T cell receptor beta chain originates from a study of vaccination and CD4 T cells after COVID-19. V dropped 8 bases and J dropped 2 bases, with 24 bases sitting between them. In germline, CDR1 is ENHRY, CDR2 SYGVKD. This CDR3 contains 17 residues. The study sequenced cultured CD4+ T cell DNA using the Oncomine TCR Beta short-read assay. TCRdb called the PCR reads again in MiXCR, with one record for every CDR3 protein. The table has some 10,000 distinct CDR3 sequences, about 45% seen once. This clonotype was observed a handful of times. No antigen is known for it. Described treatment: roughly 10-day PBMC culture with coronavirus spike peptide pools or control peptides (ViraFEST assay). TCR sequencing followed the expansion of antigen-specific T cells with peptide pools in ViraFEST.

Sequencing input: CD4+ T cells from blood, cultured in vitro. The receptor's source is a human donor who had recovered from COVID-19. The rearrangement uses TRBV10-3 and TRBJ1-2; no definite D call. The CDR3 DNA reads TGTGCCATCCTGGGTGGAACAGCGCTTGAGTCCAACTATGGCTACACCTTC. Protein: CAILGGTALESNYGYTF.